Sequencing of this T cell receptor beta chain was carried out in a study of T-cell reconstitution after alpha-beta-depleted transplantation in children. Trimming stripped 0 bases from V and 5 bases from J, with 11 bases between. The CDR3 has 15 residues. CDR1 is LGHNA, CDR2 YNFKEQ, per germline. Unique molecular identifiers were used to barcode this TCRbeta library. Using its own MiXCR run on the PCR reads, TCRdb lists one record per CDR3 protein. The sample gives some 500,000 distinct CDR3 sequences, approximately 29% of which show up once; 2% to 3% is in the top ten. The sample here was PBMCs from the stem cell graft donor, taken from the stem cell graft. The receptor was isolated from a human donor who donated a stem cell graft to a child with aplastic anemia. This rearrangement joins TRBV4-2 to TRBJ1-5; possibly TRBD1 for D (5 bases). This chain's CDR3 is CASSQEVRGHQPQHF. In DNA, the CDR3 is TGTGCCAGCAGCCAAGAGGTCCGGGGCCATCAGCCCCAGCATTTT.